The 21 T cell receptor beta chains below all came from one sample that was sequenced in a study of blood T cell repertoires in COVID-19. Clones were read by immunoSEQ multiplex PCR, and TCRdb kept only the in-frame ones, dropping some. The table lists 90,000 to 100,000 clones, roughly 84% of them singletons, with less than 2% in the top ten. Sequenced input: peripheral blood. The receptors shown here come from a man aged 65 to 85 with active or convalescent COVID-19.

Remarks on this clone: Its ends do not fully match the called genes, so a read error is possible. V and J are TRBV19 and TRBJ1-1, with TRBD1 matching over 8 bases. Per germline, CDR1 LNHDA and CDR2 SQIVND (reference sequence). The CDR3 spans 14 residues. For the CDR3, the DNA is TGTGCCAGTAGTCTCCGGGACAGGACGTCCGGCCGCCGTTTT. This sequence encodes CASSLRDRTSGRRF.

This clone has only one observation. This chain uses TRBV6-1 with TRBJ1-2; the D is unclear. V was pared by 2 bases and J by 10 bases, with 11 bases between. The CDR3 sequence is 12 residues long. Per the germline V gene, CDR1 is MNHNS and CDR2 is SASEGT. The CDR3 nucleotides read TGTGCCAGCAGTGAATTGGCAGATGACTACACCTTC. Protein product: CASSELADDYTF.

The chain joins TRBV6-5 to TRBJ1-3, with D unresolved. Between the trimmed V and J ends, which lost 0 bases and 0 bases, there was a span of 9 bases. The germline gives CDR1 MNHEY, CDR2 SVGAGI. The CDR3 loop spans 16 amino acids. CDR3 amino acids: CASSYSLPSSGNTIYF. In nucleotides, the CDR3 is TGTGCCAGCAGTTACTCCCTCCCGAGCTCTGGAAACACCATATATTTT.

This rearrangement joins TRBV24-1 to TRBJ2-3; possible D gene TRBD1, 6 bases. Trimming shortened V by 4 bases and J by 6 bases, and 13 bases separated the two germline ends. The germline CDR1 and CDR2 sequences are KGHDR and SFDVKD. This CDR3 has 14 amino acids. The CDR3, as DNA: TGTGCCACCAGTGAACCCACAGGGTCCGATACGCAGTATTTT. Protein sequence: CATSEPTGSDTQYF.

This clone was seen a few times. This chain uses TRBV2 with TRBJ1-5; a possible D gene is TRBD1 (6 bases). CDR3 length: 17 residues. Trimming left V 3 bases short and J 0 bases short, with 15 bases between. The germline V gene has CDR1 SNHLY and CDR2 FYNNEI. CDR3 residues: CASSDARGRGSNQPQHF. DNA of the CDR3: TGTGCCAGCAGTGATGCGAGGGGCAGGGGTAGCAATCAGCCCCAGCATTTT.

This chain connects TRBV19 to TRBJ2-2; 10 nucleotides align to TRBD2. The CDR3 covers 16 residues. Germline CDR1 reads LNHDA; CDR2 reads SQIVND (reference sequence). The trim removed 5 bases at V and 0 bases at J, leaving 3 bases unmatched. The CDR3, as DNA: TGTGCCAGTAGTTATAGCGGGGGGACGAACACCGGGGAGCTGTTTTTT. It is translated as CASSYSGGTNTGELFF.

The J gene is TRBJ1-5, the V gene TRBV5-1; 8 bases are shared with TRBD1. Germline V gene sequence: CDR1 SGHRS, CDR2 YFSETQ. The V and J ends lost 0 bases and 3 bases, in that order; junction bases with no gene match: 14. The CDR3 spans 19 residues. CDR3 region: CASSLGTDRGQTFNQPQHF. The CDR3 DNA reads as TGCGCCAGCAGCTTGGGGACCGACAGGGGCCAAACCTTCAATCAGCCCCAGCATTTT.

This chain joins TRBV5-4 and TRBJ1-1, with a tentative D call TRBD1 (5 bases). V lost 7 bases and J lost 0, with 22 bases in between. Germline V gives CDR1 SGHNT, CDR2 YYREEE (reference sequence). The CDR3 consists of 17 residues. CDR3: CASAKGFDLAMNTEAFF. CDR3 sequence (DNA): TGTGCCAGCGCTAAGGGGTTTGATCTGGCTATGAACACTGAAGCTTTCTTT.

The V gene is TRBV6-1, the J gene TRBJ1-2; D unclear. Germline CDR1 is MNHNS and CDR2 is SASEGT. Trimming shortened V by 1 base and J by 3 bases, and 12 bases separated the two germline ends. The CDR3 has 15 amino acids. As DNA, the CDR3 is TGTGCCAGCAGTGAAGAGGCGGGAGAGCACTATGGCTACACCTTC. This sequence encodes CASSEEAGEHYGYTF.

The CDR3: CASSFGGSNQPQHF. CDR3 nucleotides: TGTGCCAGTAGTTTCGGGGGTAGCAATCAGCCCCAGCATTTT. The chain uses TRBV19 and TRBJ1-5, with a possible D match to TRBD1 (5 bases). V was cut by 5 bases and J by 0 bases, with 8 bases left in between. CDR1 is LNHDA, CDR2 SQIVND, per germline (reference sequence). The CDR3 extends over 14 amino acids. Full variable domain (outside the CDR3, taken from reference TRBV19 and TRBJ1-5): DGGITQSPKYLFRKEGQNVTLSCEQNLNHDAMYWYRQDPGQGLRLIYYSQIVNDFQKGDIAEGYSVSREKKESFPLTVTSAQKNPTAFYLCASSFGGSNQPQHFGDGTRLSIL.

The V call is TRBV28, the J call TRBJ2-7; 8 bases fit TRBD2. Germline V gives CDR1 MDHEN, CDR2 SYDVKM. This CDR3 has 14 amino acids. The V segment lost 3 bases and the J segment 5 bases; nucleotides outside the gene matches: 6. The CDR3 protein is CASSLGTRYHEQYF. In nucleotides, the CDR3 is TGTGCCAGCAGTTTGGGGACTAGATACCACGAGCAGTACTTC.

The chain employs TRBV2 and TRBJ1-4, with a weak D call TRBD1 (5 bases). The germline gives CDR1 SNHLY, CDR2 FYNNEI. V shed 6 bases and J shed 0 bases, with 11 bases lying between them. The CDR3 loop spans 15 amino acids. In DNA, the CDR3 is TGTGCCAGCAGCCTCGGGGGAGCAACTAATGAAAAACTGTTTTTT. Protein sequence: CASSLGGATNEKLFF.

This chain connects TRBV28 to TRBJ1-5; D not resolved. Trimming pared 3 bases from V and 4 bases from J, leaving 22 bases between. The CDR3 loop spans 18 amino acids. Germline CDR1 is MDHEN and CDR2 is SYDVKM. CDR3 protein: CASSLRVGEDPYNQPQHF. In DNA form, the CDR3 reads TGTGCCAGCAGTTTGAGGGTTGGGGAAGACCCGTATAATCAGCCCCAGCATTTT. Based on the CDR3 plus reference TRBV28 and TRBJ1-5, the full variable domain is DVKVTQSSRYLVKRTGEKVFLECVQDMDHENMFWYRQDPGLGLRLIYFSYDVKMKEKGDIPEGYSVSREKKERFSLILESASTNQTSMYLCASSLRVGEDPYNQPQHFGDGTRLSIL.

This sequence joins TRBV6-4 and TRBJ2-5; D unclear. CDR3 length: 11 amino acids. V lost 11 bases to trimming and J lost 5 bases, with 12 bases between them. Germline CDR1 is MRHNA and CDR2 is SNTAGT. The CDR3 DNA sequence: TGTGCCTGCCTCGCAGCGGAGACCCAGTACTTC. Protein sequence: CACLAAETQYF.

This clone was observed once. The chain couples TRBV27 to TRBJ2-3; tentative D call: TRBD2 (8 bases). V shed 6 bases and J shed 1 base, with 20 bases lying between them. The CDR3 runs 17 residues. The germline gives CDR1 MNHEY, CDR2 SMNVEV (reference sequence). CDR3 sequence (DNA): TGTGCCAGCAGCCCGACAGGGAGCGGGGGACGCACAGATACGCAGTATTTT. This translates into CASSPTGSGGRTDTQYF.

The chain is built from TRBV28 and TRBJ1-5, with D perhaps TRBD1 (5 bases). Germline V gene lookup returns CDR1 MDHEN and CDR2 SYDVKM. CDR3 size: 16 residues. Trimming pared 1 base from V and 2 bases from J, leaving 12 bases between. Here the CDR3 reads CASSLLVQTGNQPQHF. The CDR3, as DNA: TGTGCCAGCAGTTTATTAGTTCAGACAGGCAATCAGCCCCAGCATTTT.

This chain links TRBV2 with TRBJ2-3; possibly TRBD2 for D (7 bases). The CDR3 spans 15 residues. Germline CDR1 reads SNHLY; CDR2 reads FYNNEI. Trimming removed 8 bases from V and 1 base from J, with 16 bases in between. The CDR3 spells CASEGGAVGTDTQYF. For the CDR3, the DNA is TGTGCCAGCGAGGGGGGGGCGGTGGGCACAGATACGCAGTATTTT. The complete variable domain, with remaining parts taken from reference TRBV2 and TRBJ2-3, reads EPEVTQTPSHQVTQMGQEVILRCVPISNHLYFYWYRQILGQKVEFLVSFYNNEISEKSEIFDDQFSVERPDGSNFTLKIRSTKLEDSAMYFCASEGGAVGTDTQYFGPGTRLTVL.

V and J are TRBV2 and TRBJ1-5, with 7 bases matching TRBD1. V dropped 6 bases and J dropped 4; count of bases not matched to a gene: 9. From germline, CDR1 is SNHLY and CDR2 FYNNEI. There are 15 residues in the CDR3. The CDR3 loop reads CASRDQGQMNQPQHF. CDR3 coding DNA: TGTGCCAGCAGAGACCAGGGACAGATGAATCAGCCCCAGCATTTT. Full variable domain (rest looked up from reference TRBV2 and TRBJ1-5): EPEVTQTPSHQVTQMGQEVILRCVPISNHLYFYWYRQILGQKVEFLVSFYNNEISEKSEIFDDQFSVERPDGSNFTLKIRSTKLEDSAMYFCASRDQGQMNQPQHFGDGTRLSIL.

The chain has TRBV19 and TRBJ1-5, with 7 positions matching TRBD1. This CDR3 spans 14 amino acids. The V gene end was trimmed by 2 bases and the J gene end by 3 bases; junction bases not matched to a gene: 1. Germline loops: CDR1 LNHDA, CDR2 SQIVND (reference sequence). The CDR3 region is CASSIQGVNQPQHF. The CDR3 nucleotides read TGTGCCAGTAGTATACAGGGGGTCAATCAGCCCCAGCATTTT.

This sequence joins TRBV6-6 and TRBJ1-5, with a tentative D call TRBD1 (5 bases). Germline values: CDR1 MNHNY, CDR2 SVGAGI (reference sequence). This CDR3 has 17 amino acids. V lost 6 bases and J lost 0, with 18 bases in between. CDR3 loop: CASSRGGGLGSNQPQHF. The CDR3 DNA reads TGTGCCAGCAGCCGAGGTGGGGGACTCGGTAGCAATCAGCCCCAGCATTTT.

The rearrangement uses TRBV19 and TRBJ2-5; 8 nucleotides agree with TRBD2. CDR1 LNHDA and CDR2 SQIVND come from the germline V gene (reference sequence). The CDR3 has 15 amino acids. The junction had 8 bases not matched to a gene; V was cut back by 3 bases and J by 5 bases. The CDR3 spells CASSIPGGAVETQYF. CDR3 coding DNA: TGTGCCAGTAGTATTCCCGGGGGGGCGGTGGAGACCCAGTACTTC.